One and the same sample provided the 23 T cell receptor beta chains below, sequenced in a study of blood T cell repertoires in COVID-19. Data came from immunoSEQ multiplex PCR; TCRdb stores just in-frame clones and leaves some out. The sample has tens of thousands of clones, 80% seen once; the top ten hold under 5.5%. Source material: peripheral blood. The receptors come from a woman between 70 and 85 years old with acute or convalescent COVID-19.

The V call is TRBV7-9, the J call TRBJ2-5, with D perhaps matching TRBD2 (6 bases). Germline V gives CDR1 SEHNR, CDR2 FQNEAQ (reference sequence). The CDR3 covers 15 residues. V was shortened by 3 bases and J by 3 bases, with 14 bases between the two germline ends. The CDR3: CASSLGVGGKETQYF. In nucleotides, the CDR3 is TGTGCCAGCAGCTTGGGCGTCGGGGGAAAAGAGACCCAGTACTTC. Full variable domain (outside the CDR3, taken from reference TRBV7-9 and TRBJ2-5): DTGVSQNPRHKITKRGQNVTFRCDPISEHNRLYWYRQTLGQGPEFLTYFQNEAQLEKSRLLSDRFSAERPKGSFSTLEIQRTEQGDSAMYLCASSLGVGGKETQYFGPGTRLLVL.

The chain links TRBV6-5 to TRBJ1-4; TRBD1 might be the D (5 bases). The CDR3 consists of 16 residues. Trimming took 4 bases from V and 0 from J, leaving 12 bases between them. CDR1 MNHEY and CDR2 SVGAGI come from the germline V gene. This CDR3 reads CASSFTGVATNEKLFF. CDR3 DNA: TGTGCCAGCAGTTTTACAGGAGTAGCAACTAATGAAAAACTGTTTTTT.

V gene TRBV11-3 combines with J gene TRBJ2-7, with D perhaps TRBD2 (6 bases). The CDR3 extends over 15 amino acids. CDR1 and CDR2 from the germline V gene are SGHNT and YENEEA. V was clipped by 5 bases and J by 4 bases, with 18 bases between them. The CDR3 DNA sequence: TGTGCCAGCAGCCCGTCGGAGCCGGGGGTATACGAGCAGTACTTC. It is translated as CASSPSEPGVYEQYF.

The genes are TRBV6-2 or TRBV6-3 and TRBJ2-1; tentatively, D is TRBD2 (6 bases). Between the trimmed V and J ends, which lost 6 bases and 8 bases, there was a span of 20 bases. Looked up from germline, CDR1 is MNHEY and CDR2 is SVGEGT. This CDR3 spans 15 amino acids. CDR3 nucleotide sequence: TGTGCCAGCAGCACTACCGGGACTTTGTCATATGAGCAGTTCTTC. Its protein product is CASSTTGTLSYEQFF.

V and J are TRBV2 and TRBJ1-5; 9 bases are shared with TRBD1. Unmatched junction bases numbered 7, after V lost 7 bases and J lost 3 bases. Germline-derived CDR1 and CDR2 are SNHLY and FYNNEI. The CDR3 has 15 amino acids. The CDR3, as DNA: TGTGCCAGCAAGCCGGGACAGGGCTCCAATCAGCCCCAGCATTTT. This translates into CASKPGQGSNQPQHF.

The chain couples TRBV4-3 to TRBJ1-1, with 8 nucleotides matching TRBD1. V was clipped by 1 base and J by 10 bases; unmatched bases: 5. Germline V CDR1 and CDR2: LGHNA, YSLEER. The CDR3 loop spans 13 amino acids. DNA for the CDR3: TGCGCCAGCAGCCAAGGGACAGGGAAAAGAGCTTTCTTT. Encoded protein: CASSQGTGKRAFF.

V is TRBV2 and J is TRBJ1-3; D perhaps matches TRBD1 (5 bases). This CDR3 comprises 18 residues. With 6 bases removed from V and 0 bases from J, the gap between germline ends came to 21 bases. The germline CDR1 and CDR2 sequences are SNHLY and FYNNEI. Here the CDR3 reads CASRYGTVATVSGNTIYF. CDR3 DNA sequence: TGTGCCAGCAGATATGGGACTGTAGCTACAGTCTCTGGAAACACCATATATTTT.

For the CDR3, the DNA is TGCGCCAGCAGCCAGGACAGGGGGGTGTACAATGAGCAGTTCTTC. Translation gives CASSQDRGVYNEQFF. The chain carries TRBV4-3 and TRBJ2-1, with 10 bases that match TRBD1. Germline V gene data show CDR1 as LGHNA and CDR2 as YSLEER. J gave up 4 bases and V 3 bases, and 3 bases lay outside the gene matches. The CDR3 consists of 15 residues.

The chain couples TRBV6-6 to TRBJ2-2; 9 bases line up with TRBD2. V trimming: 7 bases; J trimming: 6 bases; junction bases outside the gene matches: 3. The CDR3 length is 13 residues. Germline V gives CDR1 MNHNY, CDR2 SVGAGI (reference sequence). CDR3 sequence reads: CASTGGGAGELFF. The DNA of the CDR3 is TGTGCCAGCACAGGCGGGGGGGCCGGGGAGCTGTTTTTT.

The rearrangement uses TRBV5-4 and TRBJ2-2, with 11 bases fitting TRBD1. Germline values: CDR1 SGHNT, CDR2 YYREEE (reference sequence). There are 16 residues in the CDR3. V gave up 4 bases and J gave up 6 bases; unmatched junction bases: 8. The CDR3 is CASSVGQGARAGELFF. CDR3 DNA: TGTGCCAGCAGCGTCGGACAGGGGGCCAGGGCCGGGGAGCTGTTTTTT.

V gene TRBV7-6 combines with J gene TRBJ2-1; D unclear. The germline V gene has CDR1 SGHVS and CDR2 FNYEAQ. Trimming took off 4 bases at V and 6 bases at J, with 10 bases between the two ends. There are 13 residues in the CDR3. Written as DNA, the CDR3 is TGTGCCAGCAGCTCGACAAATAGCAATGAGCAGTTCTTC. This gives the protein CASSSTNSNEQFF.

This chain uses TRBV24-1 with TRBJ1-2; 8 bases agree with TRBD1. Germline CDR1 is KGHDR and CDR2 is SFDVKD. V gave up 2 bases and J gave up 6 bases; unmatched junction bases: 4. CDR3 length equals 14 residues. The CDR3 DNA reads TGTGCCACCAGTGATTCAGGGGGCTGGGATGGCTACACCTTC. Its translation: CATSDSGGWDGYTF.

Regarding this clone: The junction departs from germline at one end; a sequencing error may be responsible. The chain employs TRBV7-7 and TRBJ2-7; TRBD1 matches at 7 bases. In germline, CDR1 is SSHAT, CDR2 FNYEAQ (reference sequence). This CDR3 comprises 18 residues. CDR3 in amino acids: CASSPPEPGTDGLREQYF. Written as DNA, the CDR3 is TGTGCTAGCAGCCCCCCTGAACCCGGGACAGACGGTTTAAGGGAGCAGTACTTC.

CDR3 bases: TGCGCCAGCAGCTTGGGGGGCTCGGCACGCTCCTACAATGAGCAGTTCTTC. Encoded protein: CASSLGGSARSYNEQFF. V is TRBV5-1 and J is TRBJ2-1; a possible D gene is TRBD1 (5 bases). CDR3 length equals 17 residues. Trimming removed 0 bases from V and 0 bases from J, with 13 bases in between. Germline V gives CDR1 SGHRS, CDR2 YFSETQ.

Only one count was recorded for this clone. This chain joins TRBV19 and TRBJ2-3, with 9 bases lining up with TRBD1. There are 15 residues in the CDR3. Unmatched junction bases numbered 10, after V lost 5 bases and J lost 7 bases. CDR1 is LNHDA, CDR2 SQIVND, per germline (reference sequence). The CDR3 here is CASSSPTGGPNTQYF. The CDR3 DNA is TGTGCCAGTAGTTCACCGACAGGGGGGCCAAATACGCAGTATTTT.

This chain connects TRBV29-1 to TRBJ2-5; 12 nucleotides match TRBD2. The CDR3 sequence is 16 residues long. The junction had 10 bases not matched to a gene; V was cut back by 6 bases and J by 2 bases. CDR1 and CDR2 from the germline V gene are SQVTM and ANQGSEA. CDR3 in DNA: TGCAGCGTGATACTCCTCGGGACTAGCGGGCAAGAGACCCAGTACTTC. This gives the protein CSVILLGTSGQETQYF.

V and J are TRBV15 and TRBJ2-5, with 8 bases aligning to TRBD2. V was clipped by 4 bases and J by 7 bases; unmatched bases: 8. This CDR3 spans 14 amino acids. Germline V lookup: CDR1 LNHNV, CDR2 YYDKDF (reference sequence). The CDR3 is CATSTGLADGTQYF. The CDR3 DNA follows: TGTGCCACCAGCACCGGACTAGCAGACGGGACCCAGTACTTC.

The CDR3 nucleotides are TGTGCCAGCAGCCCGGACAGGGCTGGAAACATTCAGTACTTC. This codes for CASSPDRAGNIQYF. The chain combines TRBV2 with TRBJ2-4; 8 bases fit TRBD1. There are 14 residues in the CDR3. J lost 6 bases, V lost 6 bases, and 7 bases had no gene match. Germline V gives CDR1 SNHLY, CDR2 FYNNEI.

The chain uses TRBV7-9 and TRBJ1-1; D gene ambiguous. Per germline, CDR1 SEHNR and CDR2 FQNEAQ (reference sequence). The CDR3 consists of 16 residues. The ends were cut back, 6 bases at V and 1 base at J, with 18 bases in the middle. CDR3 in amino acids: CASRPITGDGNTEAFF. The CDR3, as DNA: TGTGCCAGCAGACCCATCACCGGGGATGGGAACACTGAAGCTTTCTTT.

This clone was counted a few times. Mismatch with germline at one junction end may stem from a read error. This sequence joins TRBV7-9 and TRBJ1-2; 7 bases line up with TRBD1. The CDR3 length is 12 residues. The germline V gene encodes CDR1 SEHNR and CDR2 FQNEAQ (reference sequence). The CDR3 DNA reads as TGTGCCAGCAGCTCTCAAATACAGGGGATCGCCTTC. This encodes CASSSQIQGIAF.

This chain connects TRBV15 to TRBJ1-6, with D unclear. Germline CDR1 is LNHNV and CDR2 is YYDKDF (reference sequence). V was trimmed by 0 bases and J by 7 bases, leaving 7 bases between them. The CDR3 contains 14 residues. CDR3 amino acids: CATSRDNGNSPLHF. CDR3 DNA sequence: TGTGCCACCAGCAGAGATAATGGCAATTCACCCCTCCACTTT.

This clone was recorded a few times. The chain joins TRBV13 to TRBJ1-2; 7 positions agree with TRBD1. The ends lost 6 bases at V and 2 bases at J; junction bases unmatched: 3. Germline loops: CDR1 PRHDT, CDR2 FYEKMQ (reference sequence). The CDR3 extends over 13 amino acids. For the CDR3, the DNA is TGTGCCAGCAGGCCGACAGGGAACTATGGCTACACCTTC. Translation gives CASRPTGNYGYTF. Combining the CDR3 with reference TRBV13 and TRBJ1-2 gives the whole variable domain AAGVIQSPRHLIKEKRETATLKCYPIPRHDTVYWYQQGPGQDPQFLISFYEKMQSDKGSIPDRFSAQQFSDYHSELNMSSLELGDSALYFCASRPTGNYGYTFGSGTRLTVV.

The chain combines TRBV18 with TRBJ2-2; the D gene is possibly TRBD2 (5 bases). V gave up 1 base and J gave up 4 bases, with 7 bases separating them. CDR3 size: 14 residues. Germline V CDR1 and CDR2: KGHSH, LQKENI. The CDR3 DNA reads TGTGCCAGCTCACCACGGGAGAGCACCGGGGAGCTGTTTTTT. Protein sequence: CASSPRESTGELFF.